The source of this TCR beta chain is a study of beta chain bispecific antibodies for T cell cancers. Study in general: Sequenced cells survived coculture with leukemia lines plus bispecific antibodies. Surface TRBV12 (TRBV12-3) was on Jurkat, TRBV5-5 on HPB-ALL.

This CDR3 region has 15 residues. Trimming removed 1 base at V and 7 bases at J, with 13 bases between. Germline CDR1 is SNHLY and CDR2 is FYNNEI. General study points: Anti-TRBV12 exposure, compared with anti-CD19, reduced the TRBV12-3 proportion of TRBV signal by about 99%. Most targeted TRBV signal came from the leukemia cell line cells, not normal T cells.

TCRdb redid the calling of the 5' RACE reads with MiXCR, one entry per CDR3 protein. The repertoire holds about 20,000 distinct CDR3 sequences, about 2% seen once, with over 5% in the top ten. Regarding this clonotype: Its antigen is still unknown.

Either OKT3 anti-CD3 antibody or CD3/CD28 beads expanded T cells from blood mononuclear cells over roughly three days. This sample: Jurkat plus normal T cells with anti-TRBV12 bispecific. Bispecific antibody was added to roughly 50,000 normal T cells and roughly 50,000 target cells. The specimen was healthy donor T cells cultured with leukemia cells, collected from a culture containing a bispecific antibody targeting TCR Vbeta12. The V gene is TRBV2, the J gene TRBJ1-4, with D possibly matching TRBD1 (5 bases). The sequence came from a human donor in good health. Some clones in this sample may be carry-over from other donors' samples. The CDR3 here is CASSEGKGRGEKLFF. The CDR3 region has the DNA TGTGCCAGCAGTGAAGGAAAGGGTAGGGGTGAAAAACTGTTTTTT.